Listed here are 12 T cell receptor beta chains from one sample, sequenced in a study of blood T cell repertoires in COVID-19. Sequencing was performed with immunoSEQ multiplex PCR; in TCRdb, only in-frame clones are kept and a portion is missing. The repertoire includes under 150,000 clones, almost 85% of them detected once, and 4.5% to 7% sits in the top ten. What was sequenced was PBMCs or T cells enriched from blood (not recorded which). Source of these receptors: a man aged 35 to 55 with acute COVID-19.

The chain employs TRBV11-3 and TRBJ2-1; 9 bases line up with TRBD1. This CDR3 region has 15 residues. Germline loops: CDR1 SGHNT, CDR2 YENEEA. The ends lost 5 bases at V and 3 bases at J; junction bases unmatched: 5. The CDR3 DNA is TGTGCCAGCAGCCCCGGGACAGGGATCTACAATGAGCAGTTCTTC. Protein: CASSPGTGIYNEQFF. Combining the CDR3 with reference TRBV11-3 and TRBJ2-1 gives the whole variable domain EAGVVQSPRYKIIEKKQPVAFWCNPISGHNTLYWYLQNLGQGPELLIRYENEEAVDDSQLPKDRFSAERLKGVDSTLKIQPAELGDSAVYLCASSPGTGIYNEQFFGPGTRLTVL.

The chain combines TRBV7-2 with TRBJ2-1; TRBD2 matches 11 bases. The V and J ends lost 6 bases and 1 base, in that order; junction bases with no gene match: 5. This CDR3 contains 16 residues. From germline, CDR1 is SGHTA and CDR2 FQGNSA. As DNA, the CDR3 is TGTGCCAGCAGTCGGGGACTAGCGGAATCCTACAATGAGCAGTTCTTC. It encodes CASSRGLAESYNEQFF.

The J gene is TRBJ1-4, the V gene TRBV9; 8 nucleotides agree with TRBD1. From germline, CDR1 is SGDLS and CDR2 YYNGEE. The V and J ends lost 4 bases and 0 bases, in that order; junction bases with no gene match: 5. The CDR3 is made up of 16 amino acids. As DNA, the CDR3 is TGTGCCAGCAGCCGCCGGGACAGGACAACTAATGAAAAACTGTTTTTT. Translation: CASSRRDRTTNEKLFF.

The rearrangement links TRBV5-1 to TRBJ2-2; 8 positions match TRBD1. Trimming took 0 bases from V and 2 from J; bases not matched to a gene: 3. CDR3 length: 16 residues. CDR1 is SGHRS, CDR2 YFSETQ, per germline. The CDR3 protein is CASSLGQGTNTGELFF. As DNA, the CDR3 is TGCGCCAGCAGCTTGGGACAGGGGACAAACACCGGGGAGCTGTTTTTT.

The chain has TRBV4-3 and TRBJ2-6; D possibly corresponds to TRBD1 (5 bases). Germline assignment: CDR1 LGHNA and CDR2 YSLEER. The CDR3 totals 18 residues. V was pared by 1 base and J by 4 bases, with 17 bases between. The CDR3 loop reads CASSQVGQGVPGANVLTF. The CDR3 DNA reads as TGCGCCAGCAGCCAAGTTGGGCAGGGCGTGCCCGGGGCCAACGTCCTGACTTTC.

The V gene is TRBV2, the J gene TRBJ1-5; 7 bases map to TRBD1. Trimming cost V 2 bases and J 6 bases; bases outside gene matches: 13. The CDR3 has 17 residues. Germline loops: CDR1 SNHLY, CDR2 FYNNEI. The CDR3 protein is CASSEIRQGVDSQPQHF. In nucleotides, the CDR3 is TGTGCCAGCAGTGAAATCCGACAGGGAGTGGATTCTCAGCCCCAGCATTTT.

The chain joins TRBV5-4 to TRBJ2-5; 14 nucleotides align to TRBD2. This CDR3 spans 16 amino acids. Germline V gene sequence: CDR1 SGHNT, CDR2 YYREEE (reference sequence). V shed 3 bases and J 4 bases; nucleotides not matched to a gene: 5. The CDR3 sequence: CASSWGLAGALETQYF. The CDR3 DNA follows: TGTGCCAGCAGCTGGGGACTAGCGGGAGCCCTAGAGACCCAGTACTTC.

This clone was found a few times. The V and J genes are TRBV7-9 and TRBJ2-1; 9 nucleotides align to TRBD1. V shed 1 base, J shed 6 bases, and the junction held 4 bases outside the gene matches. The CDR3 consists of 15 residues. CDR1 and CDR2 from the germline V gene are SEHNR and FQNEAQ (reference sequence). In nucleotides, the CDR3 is TGTGCCAGCAGCTTAGTCCGACAGGGGGTCAATGAGCAGTTCTTC. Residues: CASSLVRQGVNEQFF.

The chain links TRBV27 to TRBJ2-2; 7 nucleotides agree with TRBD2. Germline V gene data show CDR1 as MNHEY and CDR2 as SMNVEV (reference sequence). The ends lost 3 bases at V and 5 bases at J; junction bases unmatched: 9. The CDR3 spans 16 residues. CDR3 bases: TGTGCCAGCAGTTTCCGTACTAGCGAGCAAACCGGGGAGCTGTTTTTT. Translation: CASSFRTSEQTGELFF.

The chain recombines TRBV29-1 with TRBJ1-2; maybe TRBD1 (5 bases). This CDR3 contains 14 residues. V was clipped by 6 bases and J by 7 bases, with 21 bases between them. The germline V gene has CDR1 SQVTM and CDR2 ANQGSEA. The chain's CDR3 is CSVGLSSGRSGYTF. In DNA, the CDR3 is TGCAGCGTGGGACTATCATCCGGGAGGTCTGGCTACACCTTC. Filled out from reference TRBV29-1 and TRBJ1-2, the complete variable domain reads SAVISQKPSRDICQRGTSLTIQCQVDSQVTMMFWYRQQPGQSLTLIATANQGSEATYESGFVIDKFPISRPNLTFSTLTVSNMSPEDSSIYLCSVGLSSGRSGYTFGSGTRLTVV.

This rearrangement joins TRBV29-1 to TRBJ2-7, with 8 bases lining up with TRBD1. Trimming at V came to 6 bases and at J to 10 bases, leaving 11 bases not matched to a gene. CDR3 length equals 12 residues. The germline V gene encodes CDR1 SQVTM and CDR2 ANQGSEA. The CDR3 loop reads CSVGQEPEEQYF. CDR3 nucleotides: TGCAGCGTGGGACAGGAACCAGAAGAACAGTACTTC.

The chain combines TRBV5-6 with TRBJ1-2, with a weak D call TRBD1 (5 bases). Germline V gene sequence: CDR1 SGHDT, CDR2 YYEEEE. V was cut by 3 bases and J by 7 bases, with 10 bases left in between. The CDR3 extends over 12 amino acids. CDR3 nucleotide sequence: TGTGCCAGCAGCTGGGGGGGTACTGGCTACACCTTC. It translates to CASSWGGTGYTF.